Included here is one T cell receptor beta chain sequence, with context. Its antigen is unknown. The protocol was immunoSEQ multiplex PCR, while the TCRdb copy is restricted to in-frame clones and leaves out a portion. Found here are 2 million to 2.5 million clones, approximately 94% of them singletons; the top ten hold 1.5% to 2%. The sample comes from a study of shared clonotypes between healthy human individuals. Turning to the study itself: A couple of women and a few men aged 18 to 49 served as donors. The study used three CD4 naive, three CD4 memory, two CD8 naive and one CD8 memory plate per donor.

The naive CD8 population came from CD45RO-negative cells selected for CCR7, without terminally differentiated effector memory CD45RA+ cells. The donor population consisted of healthy HIV-negative adults with no recent acute infections or vaccinations. Regarding the study as a whole: Investigators expected sequencing depth to affect clonotype sharing among donors.

Germline CDR1 and CDR2: MGHRA and YSYEKL. Trimming pared 4 bases from V and 0 bases from J, leaving 15 bases between. The CDR3 covers 16 residues. The source material was naive CD8+ T cells from PBMCs. The chain links TRBV4-1 to TRBJ2-5, with D perhaps TRBD2 (5 bases). The clonotype originates from a man aged 18-30 years in good health. Some clones in this sample may be carry-over from other donors' samples. The CDR3 spells CASSPWLDLNQETQYF. CDR3 bases: TGCGCCAGCAGCCCATGGCTGGACTTAAACCAAGAGACCCAGTACTTC.